The 19 T cell receptor beta chains below come from one sample, sequenced in a study of blood T cells in healthy people across ages. Primers used in a second PCR of about 6 to 11 cycles were a sample-barcoded 5' primer and a J-beta primer mix. TCRdb reanalysed the 5' RACE reads using MiXCR and keeps one entry per CDR3 protein. The data contain roughly 680,000 distinct CDR3 sequences, about 21% of them singletons. Material: blood. The receptors were sampled from a man in his 70s in good health.

The chain has TRBV20-1 and TRBJ2-1; unclear D gene. Deletions cut 3 bases from V and 0 bases from J, with 9 bases between. CDR1 DFQATT and CDR2 SNEGSKA come from the germline V gene (reference sequence). CDR3 length: 14 residues. The CDR3 here is CSASQQDSYNEQFF. The CDR3 region has the DNA TGCAGTGCTAGTCAGCAGGACTCCTACAATGAGCAGTTCTTC.

The chain joins TRBV6-5 to TRBJ1-5; the D is unclear. V lost 4 bases and J 5 bases, leaving 12 bases between the germline ends. The CDR3 loop spans 14 amino acids. The germline CDR1 and CDR2 sequences are MNHEY and SVGAGI. CDR3 residues: CASSSVGGHQPQHF. The CDR3 DNA reads TGTGCCAGCAGTTCGGTCGGAGGGCATCAGCCCCAGCATTTT.

The chain combines TRBV9 with TRBJ2-3; no firm D call. This CDR3 is built from 14 residues. V lost 3 bases and J 4 bases, leaving 12 bases between the germline ends. Germline CDR1 SGDLS, CDR2 YYNGEE. CDR3 DNA sequence: TGTGCCAGCAGCGCTCTAGTAACCCCAGATACGCAGTATTTT. Translated, it gives CASSALVTPDTQYF.

This clonotype was recorded a few times. This chain connects TRBV18 to TRBJ2-1; D unresolved. V lost 0 bases and J 3 bases, leaving 12 bases between the germline ends. CDR1 is KGHSH and CDR2 is LQKENI in the germline V gene. The CDR3 has 16 amino acids. Here the CDR3 reads CASSPPRRVGYNEQFF. Written as DNA, the CDR3 is TGTGCCAGCTCACCACCGAGAAGGGTAGGCTACAATGAGCAGTTCTTC.

This clonotype was counted only a few times. This rearrangement joins TRBV29-1 to TRBJ2-3, with D unresolved. CDR1 and CDR2 (germline): SQVTM, ANQGSEA. Trimming removed 4 bases at V and 4 bases at J, with 6 bases between. This CDR3 has 11 amino acids. The chain's CDR3 is CSVGSPDTQYF. CDR3 DNA: TGCAGCGTTGGTAGCCCAGATACGCAGTATTTT.

The chain links TRBV9 to TRBJ2-1; 9 nucleotides align to TRBD2. The ends lost 5 bases at V and 4 bases at J; junction bases unmatched: 7. Germline values: CDR1 SGDLS, CDR2 YYNGEE. The CDR3 sequence is 15 residues long. The CDR3 region has the DNA TGTGCCAGCAGTGCTAGCGGGGAGATATACAATGAGCAGTTCTTC. Amino acid sequence: CASSASGEIYNEQFF.

The chain has TRBV24-1 and TRBJ2-7; D might be TRBD2 (7 bases). The J call could be wrong; TRBJ2-5 is a better fit for the DNA end. This CDR3 has 18 residues. From germline, CDR1 is KGHDR and CDR2 SFDVKD. The CDR3 spells CATSGGPRGGIYQETQYF. Here the CDR3 DNA reads TGTGCCACCAGTGGAGGGCCAAGGGGGGGCATTTACCAAGAGACCCAGTACTTC.

This clonotype has more than one count but fewer than ten. The chain couples TRBV5-1 to TRBJ2-2, with 7 bases fitting TRBD2. The germline gives CDR1 SGHRS, CDR2 YFSETQ. This CDR3 is built from 15 residues. V shed 0 bases and J 5 bases; nucleotides not matched to a gene: 4. The CDR3 DNA follows: TGCGCCAGCAGCTTGGCTAGCGGAGAGACCGGGGAGCTGTTTTTT. Protein: CASSLASGETGELFF.

This clonotype was found a few times. The chain carries TRBV3-1 and TRBJ2-5; D gene ambiguous. This CDR3 spans 12 amino acids. Deletions cut 4 bases from V and 3 bases from J, with 6 bases between. Per germline, CDR1 LGHDT and CDR2 YNNKEL (reference sequence). The CDR3 sequence: CASSRVEETQYF. CDR3 sequence (DNA): TGTGCCAGCAGCCGAGTAGAAGAGACCCAGTACTTC.

The gene calls are TRBV4-3 and TRBJ2-3, with TRBD2 matching over 11 bases. Trimming took 5 bases from V and 0 from J; bases not matched to a gene: 4. The CDR3 runs 16 residues. The V gene's germline CDR1 is LGHNA and CDR2 YSLEER. CDR3 DNA: TGCGCCAGCAGCACTAGCGGGAGTCCTAGCACAGATACGCAGTATTTT. This gives the protein CASSTSGSPSTDTQYF.

The genes are TRBV13 and TRBJ2-3, with 12 bases that match TRBD2. CDR3 size: 18 residues. Trimming removed 4 bases from V and 2 bases from J; junction bases left unmatched: 10. The germline V gene has CDR1 PRHDT and CDR2 FYEKMQ (reference sequence). The CDR3 region has the DNA TGTGCCAGCAGCTCCGGACTAGCGGGGCCCTGGGACACAGATACGCAGTATTTT. Protein sequence: CASSSGLAGPWDTDTQYF.

The rearrangement uses TRBV5-4 and TRBJ2-5; D perhaps matches TRBD2 (6 bases). Germline V gene lookup returns CDR1 SGHNT and CDR2 YYREEE (reference sequence). Between the trimmed V and J ends, which lost 1 base and 4 bases, there was a span of 8 bases. The CDR3 has 13 residues. CDR3 region: CASSLRDSETQYF. CDR3 bases: TGTGCCAGCAGCTTGAGGGACTCAGAGACCCAGTACTTC.

The genes are TRBV9 and TRBJ1-2; D gene uncertain. The germline CDR1 and CDR2 sequences are SGDLS and YYNGEE. Trimming pared 0 bases from V and 0 bases from J, leaving 6 bases between. The CDR3 contains 14 residues. CDR3 nucleotide sequence: TGTGCCAGCAGCGTAGGCACTGCTAACTATGGCTACACCTTC. Residues: CASSVGTANYGYTF. The entire variable domain, with the rest obtained from reference TRBV9 and TRBJ1-2, is as follows: DSGVTQTPKHLITATGQRVTLRCSPRSGDLSVYWYQQSLDQGLQFLIQYYNGEERAKGNILERFSAQQFPDLHSELNLSSLELGDSALYFCASSVGTANYGYTFGSGTRLTVV.

This clonotype turned up a few times. This CDR3 reads CASSLTGINEQFF. CDR3 sequence (DNA): TGTGCCAGCAGCTTGACAGGGATAAATGAGCAGTTCTTC. The V and J genes are TRBV5-5 and TRBJ2-1; tentatively, D is TRBD1 (6 bases). Trimming left V 1 base short and J 7 bases short, with 9 bases between. Germline V CDR1 and CDR2: SGHKS, YYEKEE (reference sequence). The CDR3 has 13 amino acids.

The genes are TRBV20-1 and TRBJ2-1; TRBD2 agrees at 11 bases. The germline CDR1 and CDR2 sequences are DFQATT and SNEGSKA (reference sequence). The CDR3 is 18 residues long. The V and J ends lost 1 base and 3 bases, in that order; junction bases with no gene match: 11. The CDR3: CSARGTILLAGGYNEQFF. Here the CDR3 DNA reads TGCAGTGCTAGAGGGACCATATTGCTAGCGGGAGGCTACAATGAGCAGTTCTTC.

The chain employs TRBV12-3 or TRBV12-4 and TRBJ2-5; D gene unclear. CDR3 length: 16 residues. Trimming cost V 0 bases and J 0 bases, with 11 bases left between them. CDR3 in amino acids: CASSLAETNYQETQYF. CDR3 coding DNA: TGTGCCAGCAGTTTAGCAGAGACCAACTACCAAGAGACCCAGTACTTC.

Here the CDR3 reads CASSQAVGLLDNEQFF. CDR3 DNA: TGCGCCAGCAGCCAAGCGGTGGGACTACTAGACAATGAGCAGTTCTTC. The V and J genes are TRBV4-1 and TRBJ2-5; 7 bases map to TRBD2. The DNA end favors TRBJ2-1, so the J call may be wrong. Germline assignment: CDR1 MGHRA and CDR2 YSYEKL. This CDR3 is 16 amino acids long.

This clonotype was seen a few times. The chain employs TRBV7-8 and TRBJ2-1, with unresolved D. CDR1 and CDR2 (germline): SGHVS, FQNEAQ. V was cut by 2 bases and J by 8 bases, with 10 bases left in between. There are 13 residues in the CDR3. Here the CDR3 reads CASSLNGGDEQFF. In nucleotides, the CDR3 is TGTGCCAGCAGCTTAAACGGTGGCGATGAGCAGTTCTTC.

The sample holds many counts of this clonotype. V is TRBV7-3 and J is TRBJ2-1; D might be TRBD2 (5 bases). The CDR3 has 15 amino acids. The V gene lost 2 bases and the J gene lost 4 bases, with 12 bases spanning the gap. CDR1 SGHTA and CDR2 FQGTGA come from the germline V gene. CDR3 in amino acids: CASSLGGSGYNEQFF. In DNA form, the CDR3 reads TGTGCCAGCAGCTTAGGTGGGAGTGGTTACAATGAGCAGTTCTTC.